These 20 T cell receptor beta chains came from one sample sequenced in a study of Ad26.COV2.S vaccination and SARS-CoV-2 variants. Treatment noted: roughly 19 received Ad26.COV2.S at low or high dose, single or two shots; several received placebo; per-sample allocation not given. Day 63 after the first vaccine or placebo injection was the time point for sampling. The assay was immunoSEQ multiplex PCR, and TCRdb's table has in-frame clones only and misses some. The sample yields over 300,000 clones, about four fifths seen once. Material: peripheral blood, obtained in a trial of Ad26.COV2.S vaccine versus placebo. Receptors originate from a person aged 18-60 years who received the Ad26.COV2.S COVID-19 vaccine or a placebo.

This clone has a single count. This chain joins TRBV11-2 and TRBJ2-2; TRBD2 matches 10 bases. Germline lookup yields CDR1 SGHAT and CDR2 FQNNGV. J gave up 3 bases and V 5 bases, and 12 bases lay outside the gene matches. The CDR3 contains 18 residues. CDR3 sequence reads: CASSRSPPLAGDTGELFF. For the CDR3, the DNA is TGTGCCAGCAGCCGATCCCCGCCGCTAGCGGGGGACACCGGGGAGCTGTTTTTT.

The V and J genes are TRBV5-1 and TRBJ2-3; D remains unclear. Per the germline V gene, CDR1 is SGHRS and CDR2 is YFSETQ. The CDR3 extends over 13 amino acids. V lost 7 bases to trimming and J lost 3 bases, with 12 bases between them. The CDR3 reads CASWAETTDTQYF. The CDR3 bases are TGCGCCAGCTGGGCGGAAACTACAGATACGCAGTATTTT.

With respect to this clone: This same CDR3 is encoded by further DNA sequences in the sample. The chain combines TRBV15 with TRBJ2-2; D uncertain. Germline-derived CDR1 and CDR2 are LNHNV and YYDKDF (reference sequence). The V end was cut by 8 bases, the J end by 0 bases, with 10 bases between. This CDR3 is 14 amino acids long. CDR3 amino acids: CATSLGANTGELFF. In DNA form, the CDR3 reads TGTGCCACCTCCTTGGGTGCGAACACCGGGGAGCTGTTTTTT.

The chain couples TRBV6-5 to TRBJ2-2; 7 nucleotides agree with TRBD2. The ends lost 6 bases at V and 6 bases at J; junction bases unmatched: 10. The germline gives CDR1 MNHEY, CDR2 SVGAGI. The CDR3 spans 15 residues. CDR3 sequence reads: CASSPDGGTAGELFF. The CDR3, as DNA: TGTGCCAGCAGCCCGGACGGGGGGACCGCCGGGGAGCTGTTTTTT.

J is TRBJ2-7 and V is TRBV7-2, with D perhaps being TRBD1 or TRBD2 (5 bases each). The CDR3 is 17 amino acids. CDR1 and CDR2 from the germline V gene are SGHTA and FQGNSA. The V gene lost 4 bases and the J gene lost 0 bases, with 19 bases spanning the gap. CDR3 loop: CASSSPPGPANSYEQYF. The CDR3 DNA sequence: TGTGCCAGCAGCTCCCCGCCGGGGCCAGCGAACTCCTACGAGCAGTACTTC.

V is TRBV6-5 and J is TRBJ1-5; 8 nucleotides match TRBD1. V shed 4 bases and J 5 bases; nucleotides not matched to a gene: 1. The CDR3 length is 13 residues. Germline V CDR1 and CDR2: MNHEY, SVGAGI. The CDR3 sequence: CASSSQGDQPQHF. As DNA, the CDR3 is TGTGCCAGCAGTTCACAGGGGGATCAGCCCCAGCATTTT.

V and J are TRBV24-1 and TRBJ2-1; the match to TRBD2 covers 8 bases. The CDR3 loop spans 16 amino acids. CDR1 and CDR2 from the germline V gene are KGHDR and SFDVKD. V shed 5 bases and J 2 bases; nucleotides not matched to a gene: 7. DNA of the CDR3: TGTGCCACCAGTGGCCTTTCCGGGAGGGCCTACAATGAGCAGTTCTTC. Translating it yields CATSGLSGRAYNEQFF.

The chain has TRBV9 and TRBJ1-1; D is perhaps TRBD1 (5 bases). The V gene lost 4 bases and the J gene lost 3 bases, with 7 bases spanning the gap. The CDR3 sequence is 12 residues long. Looked up from germline, CDR1 is SGDLS and CDR2 is YYNGEE. The CDR3 DNA reads TGTGCCAGCAGCACCAGGGACACTGAAGCTTTCTTT. Its translation is CASSTRDTEAFF.

This chain joins TRBV7-6 and TRBJ2-2; D remains ambiguous. The V end lost 1 base, the J end lost 4 bases, and 13 bases lay between the germline ends. The germline V gene has CDR1 SGHVS and CDR2 FNYEAQ. CDR3 size: 16 residues. CDR3 amino acids: CASSLVSGSPTGELFF. CDR3 in DNA: TGTGCCAGCAGCTTAGTCTCGGGTAGTCCCACCGGGGAGCTGTTTTTT.

The V and J genes are TRBV6-5 and TRBJ2-1; no reliable D call. The germline CDR1 and CDR2 sequences are MNHEY and SVGAGI. V lost 10 bases and J lost 6, with 10 bases in between. The CDR3 covers 11 residues. The CDR3, as DNA: TGTGCCACGCCTTCGGGCAATGAGCAGTTCTTC. Its protein is CATPSGNEQFF.

The chain links TRBV27 to TRBJ2-7, with TRBD1 matching 9 bases. Trimming removed 4 bases from V and 5 bases from J; junction bases left unmatched: 15. The germline V gene has CDR1 MNHEY and CDR2 SMNVEV (reference sequence). The CDR3 spans 17 residues. The CDR3 DNA sequence: TGTGCCAGCAGTTCTCCCCTCGGACAGGGGAGGCGAAACGAGCAGTACTTC. Protein product: CASSSPLGQGRRNEQYF.

This sequence joins TRBV9 and TRBJ1-4; maybe TRBD1 (5 bases). CDR1 SGDLS and CDR2 YYNGEE come from the germline V gene. The CDR3 has 16 amino acids. Deletions cut 0 bases from V and 10 bases from J, with 19 bases between. The CDR3 here is CASSVEPGPKAGKLFF. Written as DNA, the CDR3 is TGTGCCAGCAGCGTAGAACCGGGACCTAAGGCGGGAAAACTGTTTTTT.

The chain combines TRBV9 with TRBJ2-2, with D possibly TRBD1 on 6 matching bases. Germline CDR1 reads SGDLS; CDR2 reads YYNGEE. The V gene lost 3 bases and the J gene lost 3 bases, with 12 bases spanning the gap. The CDR3 is 15 amino acids. The CDR3 coding sequence is TGTGCCAGCAGCGGGACAGTCGGGGACACCGGGGAGCTGTTTTTT. Its protein product is CASSGTVGDTGELFF.

The rearrangement links TRBV27 to TRBJ2-7; unclear D gene. V shed 4 bases and J shed 3 bases, with 7 bases lying between them. The CDR3 length is 12 residues. The germline V gene encodes CDR1 MNHEY and CDR2 SMNVEV (reference sequence). CDR3 sequence (DNA): TGTGCCAGCAGTTCGAAGATCTACGAGCAGTACTTC. It codes for CASSSKIYEQYF.

The chain combines TRBV4-3 with TRBJ1-2, with 7 nucleotides matching TRBD1. This CDR3 has 13 residues. CDR1 is LGHNA, CDR2 YSLEER, per germline. The V segment lost 5 bases and the J segment 5 bases; nucleotides outside the gene matches: 5. CDR3: CASSADRWYGYTF. The CDR3 DNA sequence: TGCGCCAGCAGCGCGGACAGGTGGTATGGCTACACCTTC.

The chain uses TRBV2 and TRBJ1-2, with a possible D match to TRBD1 (5 bases). The CDR3 totals 13 residues. Germline loops: CDR1 SNHLY, CDR2 FYNNEI. Trimming cost V 4 bases and J 6 bases, with 12 bases left between them. CDR3 in DNA: TGTGCCAGCAGTGGCGGGACCCCTGATGGCTACACCTTC. It specifies CASSGGTPDGYTF. The full variable domain, in which reference TRBV2 and TRBJ1-2 provide the parts outside the CDR3, is EPEVTQTPSHQVTQMGQEVILRCVPISNHLYFYWYRQILGQKVEFLVSFYNNEISEKSEIFDDQFSVERPDGSNFTLKIRSTKLEDSAMYFCASSGGTPDGYTFGSGTRLTVV.

The CDR3 protein is CASSRGPETPLHF. The CDR3 DNA follows: TGTGCCAGCAGCCGAGGGCCCGAAACACCCCTCCACTTT. The V gene is TRBV3-1 (or the pseudogene TRBV3-2), the J gene TRBJ1-6; D not resolved. CDR1 is LGHDT and CDR2 is YNNKEL in the germline V gene (reference sequence). This CDR3 is 13 amino acids long. Trimming pared 4 bases from V and 11 bases from J, leaving 12 bases between.

This clone has a single count. The CDR3 sequence is CASSYSTTSEQYF. The CDR3, as DNA: TGTGCCAGCAGTTACTCAACGACATCCGAGCAGTACTTC. The V gene is TRBV6-5, the J gene TRBJ2-7, with D uncertain. This CDR3 has 13 amino acids. Between the trimmed V and J ends, which lost 0 bases and 6 bases, there was a span of 9 bases. CDR1 is MNHEY and CDR2 is SVGAGI in the germline V gene.

The chain recombines TRBV6-5 with TRBJ1-6; no clear D. Germline V gene data show CDR1 as MNHEY and CDR2 as SVGAGI. V lost 2 bases and J 8 bases, leaving 16 bases between the germline ends. The CDR3 runs 16 residues. The DNA of the CDR3 is TGTGCCAGCAGTTACCGGGCCCCCGGGAGCTATTCACCCCTCCACTTT. It translates to CASSYRAPGSYSPLHF.

The chain joins TRBV21-1 to TRBJ1-4; the listed D gene, TRBD1, was not tested against the DNA. TRBV21-1 is shown as a pseudogene. The CDR3 is 14 amino acids. The CDR3 sequence is CASSTERGNEKLFF. The CDR3 bases are TGTGCCAGCAGCACGGAAAGGGGGAATGAAAAACTGTTTTTT.